Listed here are 5 T cell receptor beta chains from one sample, sequenced in a study of graft-versus-host responses after intestinal transplantation. Profiling relied on immunoSEQ multiplex PCR, and the TCRdb table lists in-frame clones only, not all of them. The data show more than 50,000 clones, with 90% to 95% seen just once and approximately 2.7% held by the top ten. The material sequenced was PBMCs, taken approximately four months after intestinal transplantation. These receptors were obtained from a human patient who received an intestinal transplant, so some T cells may come from the graft donor.

The J gene is TRBJ2-1, the V gene TRBV7-9; TRBD2 is a possible D gene (5 bases). The germline CDR1 and CDR2 sequences are SEHNR and FQNEAQ (reference sequence). V lost 3 bases, J lost 1 base, and 10 bases lay in between. CDR3 length equals 15 residues. The CDR3 spells CASSFRPGSYNEQFF. CDR3 DNA: TGTGCCAGCAGCTTCCGGCCGGGGTCCTACAATGAGCAGTTCTTC.

Points on this clone: At one boundary the junction diverges from the germline segment, which might be a read error. The chain joins TRBV5-4 to TRBJ2-1; 9 nucleotides align to TRBD2. The CDR3 spans 15 residues. CDR1 is SGHNT, CDR2 YYREEE, per germline (reference sequence). The CDR3 loop reads CASSLGLADYNEQFF. The CDR3 bases are TGTGCCAGCAGTTTGGGACTAGCTGACTACAATGAGCAGTTCTTC.

This chain links TRBV27 with TRBJ1-1; TRBD1 matches at 9 bases. Trimming took 3 bases from V and 5 from J; bases not matched to a gene: 4. Germline V gives CDR1 MNHEY, CDR2 SMNVEV (reference sequence). This CDR3 is built from 14 residues. CDR3 protein: CASSFGQGWTEAFF. CDR3 in DNA: TGTGCCAGCAGTTTTGGACAGGGGTGGACTGAAGCTTTCTTT.

V usage is TRBV6-5 and J usage is TRBJ2-7, with D perhaps given as TRBD1 or TRBD2 (5 bases each). Germline V gives CDR1 MNHEY, CDR2 SVGAGI. V lost 6 bases and J 6 bases, leaving 21 bases between the germline ends. The CDR3 spans 15 residues. As DNA, the CDR3 is TGTGCCAGCAGAGGAGGCTGGGCGGCGAGGGGCGAGCAGTACTTC. Its protein is CASRGGWAARGEQYF.

The chain uses TRBV7-6 and TRBJ2-3; 11 bases line up with TRBD2. The junction had 4 bases not matched to a gene; V was cut back by 0 bases and J by 2 bases. The CDR3 length is 17 residues. CDR1 is SGHVS and CDR2 is FNYEAQ in the germline V gene. The CDR3: CASSLARLAGNTDTQYF. The DNA of the CDR3 is TGTGCCAGCAGCTTAGCTCGACTAGCGGGGAACACAGATACGCAGTATTTT.